Below are 31 T cell receptor beta chains sequenced from a single sample in a study of cytomegalovirus exposure and HLA in healthy donors. The PCR was carried out with 60 Vbeta primers and 13 Jbeta primers. TCRdb's table, derived via immunoSEQ multiplex PCR, lists solely in-frame clones and lacks some. The sample records 170,000 or so clones, around three quarters being singletons. Sequencing was performed on PBMCs. Receptor source: a man in his forties in good health and CMV-seronegative.

The chain joins TRBV6-4 to TRBJ1-6; no clear D. This CDR3 contains 17 residues. V shed 2 bases and J shed 0 bases, with 11 bases lying between them. Germline V gene sequence: CDR1 MRHNA, CDR2 SNTAGT. The CDR3 DNA reads as TGTGCCAGCAGTGACAGGGAGCCCCGCTCCTATAATTCACCCCTCCACTTT. Translating gives CASSDREPRSYNSPLHF.

The chain employs TRBV2 and TRBJ1-6; D gene ambiguous. CDR1 SNHLY and CDR2 FYNNEI come from the germline V gene. The V gene lost 1 base and the J gene lost 8 bases, with 6 bases spanning the gap. The CDR3 extends over 13 amino acids. The DNA of the CDR3 is TGTGCCAGCAGTGAAGAAGAGTATTCACCCCTCCACTTT. Its translation: CASSEEEYSPLHF.

This clone was recorded only once. The chain recombines TRBV5-1 with TRBJ1-1; no reliable D call. CDR1 is SGHRS, CDR2 YFSETQ, per germline. This CDR3 region has 15 residues. The V end was cut by 5 bases, the J end by 0 bases, with 14 bases between. Here the CDR3 DNA reads TGCGCCAGCAGGAGTAAGGCAGGAATGAACACTGAAGCTTTCTTT. This codes for CASRSKAGMNTEAFF. The complete variable domain, with remaining parts taken from reference TRBV5-1 and TRBJ1-1, reads KAGVTQTPRYLIKTRGQQVTLSCSPISGHRSVSWYQQTPGQGLQFLFEYFSETQRNKGNFPGRFSGRQFSNSRSEMNVSTLELGDSALYLCASRSKAGMNTEAFFGQGTRLTVV.

The chain has TRBV5-6 and TRBJ2-5; 11 bases are a match to TRBD2. CDR1 SGHDT and CDR2 YYEEEE come from the germline V gene. V lost 1 base to trimming and J lost 1 base; unmatched junction nucleotides: 3. The CDR3 covers 16 residues. CDR3 DNA: TGTGCCAGCAGCTTGCTAGCGGGGGGTCCCCAAGAGACCCAGTACTTC. Translating it yields CASSLLAGGPQETQYF.

The chain uses TRBV9 and TRBJ2-7, with TRBD2 identical over 13 bases. From germline, CDR1 is SGDLS and CDR2 YYNGEE. The CDR3 totals 15 residues. The J segment lost 7 bases and the V segment lost 3 bases, leaving 7 bases of the junction unmatched. The CDR3, as DNA: TGTGCCAGCAGCGGACCACTAGCGGGAGGGAGGGAGCAGTACTTC. It is translated as CASSGPLAGGREQYF.

V and J are TRBV19 and TRBJ2-1, with D perhaps TRBD2 (5 bases). The CDR3 sequence is 13 residues long. With 6 bases removed from V and 0 bases from J, the gap between germline ends came to 6 bases. Germline lookup yields CDR1 LNHDA and CDR2 SQIVND (reference sequence). CDR3 residues: CASRGGSYNEQFF. The CDR3 coding sequence is TGTGCCAGTAGAGGAGGCTCCTACAATGAGCAGTTCTTC.

V and J are TRBV9 and TRBJ2-1; 14 bases line up with TRBD2. The CDR3 totals 18 residues. V shed 4 bases and J 6 bases; nucleotides not matched to a gene: 12. The V gene's germline CDR1 is SGDLS and CDR2 YYNGEE. The CDR3 DNA sequence: TGTGCCAGCAGCCCGAGAGGGACTAGCGGGAGTTTTGTCAATGAGCAGTTCTTC. Protein sequence: CASSPRGTSGSFVNEQFF.

This chain joins TRBV29-1 and TRBJ1-2; no definite D call. V was cut by 6 bases and J by 1 base, with 12 bases left in between. The CDR3 loop spans 13 amino acids. Germline lookup yields CDR1 SQVTM and CDR2 ANQGSEA. CDR3 sequence (DNA): TGCAGCGTCACACGAAAAGATAACTATGGCTACACCTTC. Translation gives CSVTRKDNYGYTF.

The chain combines TRBV7-3 with TRBJ2-5, with a possible D match to TRBD2 (6 bases). The J call may be mistaken, given a closer DNA end match to TRBJ2-7. The CDR3 spans 14 residues. The germline V gene encodes CDR1 SGHTA and CDR2 FQGTGA. CDR3 protein: CASSFSGLTYEQYF. The CDR3 DNA is TGTGCCAGCAGCTTTAGCGGTCTGACCTACGAGCAGTACTTC.

This clone was detected a few times. The chain couples TRBV27 to TRBJ2-7; weak D call: TRBD1 (6 bases). V was clipped by 5 bases and J by 3 bases, with 11 bases between them. The germline V gene has CDR1 MNHEY and CDR2 SMNVEV (reference sequence). CDR3 length: 13 amino acids. As DNA, the CDR3 is TGTGCCAGCAGTCTAGGGGGTGGCTACGAGCAGTACTTC. It yields the protein CASSLGGGYEQYF.

The chain couples TRBV18 to TRBJ2-3, with TRBD2 matching over 7 bases. Germline CDR1 and CDR2: KGHSH and LQKENI. The CDR3 totals 17 residues. After removal of 3 bases from V and 2 bases from J, the junction contained 11 bases not matched to a gene. The CDR3 loop reads CASSPLVSAGLTDTQYF. CDR3 in DNA: TGTGCCAGCTCACCCCTAGTTTCAGCGGGACTCACAGATACGCAGTATTTT.

The chain joins TRBV29-1 to TRBJ2-7; 12 bases are a match to TRBD2. Trimming took 3 bases from V and 0 from J; bases not matched to a gene: 6. The CDR3 covers 16 residues. The germline V gene encodes CDR1 SQVTM and CDR2 ANQGSEA. This CDR3 is CSVEGLAGVDSYEQYF. The CDR3 nucleotides read TGCAGCGTTGAGGGACTAGCGGGTGTCGACTCCTACGAGCAGTACTTC.

J is TRBJ2-3 and V is TRBV10-3, with 9 bases identical to TRBD1. This CDR3 spans 14 amino acids. CDR1 is ENHRY, CDR2 SYGVKD, per germline. V shed 5 bases and J 4 bases; nucleotides not matched to a gene: 4. The CDR3 spells CAISWDRVSDTQYF. The CDR3 region has the DNA TGTGCCATCAGTTGGGACAGGGTCTCAGATACGCAGTATTTT.

The chain couples TRBV11-2 to TRBJ1-6; 9 bases map to TRBD1. This CDR3 has 16 amino acids. In germline, CDR1 is SGHAT, CDR2 FQNNGV. The V segment lost 2 bases and the J segment 7 bases; nucleotides outside the gene matches: 6. In nucleotides, the CDR3 is TGTGCCAGCAGCTTATTAGGGACAGGGAGGAATTCACCCCTCCACTTT. Protein sequence: CASSLLGTGRNSPLHF.

The chain uses TRBV7-9 and TRBJ2-2; the D is unclear. The CDR3 contains 12 residues. CDR1 SEHNR and CDR2 FQNEAQ come from the germline V gene (reference sequence). V lost 3 bases to trimming and J lost 6 bases, with 5 bases between them. CDR3 DNA: TGTGCCAGCAGCTTTTGGCCCGGGGAGCTGTTTTTT. Protein product: CASSFWPGELFF.

The rearrangement joins TRBV7-9 to TRBJ2-2; no definite D call. V was pared by 5 bases and J by 5 bases, with 6 bases between. The CDR3 runs to 12 residues. CDR1 SEHNR and CDR2 FQNEAQ come from the germline V gene (reference sequence). The CDR3 bases are TGTGCCAGCAGCCTCAGAACCGGGGAGCTGTTTTTT. Translating it yields CASSLRTGELFF.

The chain combines TRBV7-9 with TRBJ2-1, with 9 bases aligning to TRBD1. CDR1 and CDR2 from the germline V gene are SEHNR and FQNEAQ (reference sequence). The CDR3 has 16 amino acids. After removal of 5 bases from V and 7 bases from J, the junction contained 12 bases not matched to a gene. The CDR3 DNA reads as TGTGCCAGCAGCCCCCCAAGACAGGGGGGGAAAAATGAGCAGTTCTTC. It translates to CASSPPRQGGKNEQFF. Looking up the rest from reference TRBV7-9 and TRBJ2-1 gives the full variable domain: DTGVSQNPRHKITKRGQNVTFRCDPISEHNRLYWYRQTLGQGPEFLTYFQNEAQLEKSRLLSDRFSAERPKGSFSTLEIQRTEQGDSAMYLCASSPPRQGGKNEQFFGPGTRLTVL.

The chain recombines TRBV4-3 with TRBJ2-7; 9 bases are shared with TRBD2. The junction had 3 bases not matched to a gene; V was cut back by 3 bases and J by 6 bases. This CDR3 is built from 13 residues. CDR1 and CDR2 (germline): LGHNA, YSLEER. The CDR3 sequence is CASSQGLAREQYF. CDR3 sequence (DNA): TGCGCCAGCAGCCAGGGACTAGCTCGCGAGCAGTACTTC.

The gene calls are TRBV19 and TRBJ2-6; D perhaps matches TRBD2 (5 bases). Germline assignment: CDR1 LNHDA and CDR2 SQIVND (reference sequence). The CDR3 consists of 15 residues. Trimming removed 5 bases from V and 0 bases from J, with 8 bases in between. In DNA form, the CDR3 reads TGTGCCAGTAGTGAGAGGGTCTCTGGGGCCAACGTCCTGACTTTC. Residues: CASSERVSGANVLTF.

This clone has only a few counts. CDR3 sequence (DNA): TGTGCCAGTAGTTCCCGGTCTGGGGGAGGCACTGAAGCTTTCTTT. This translates into CASSSRSGGGTEAFF. The V gene is TRBV19, the J gene TRBJ1-1; D might be TRBD1 (5 bases). Trimming cost V 5 bases and J 4 bases, with 17 bases left between them. Per the germline V gene, CDR1 is LNHDA and CDR2 is SQIVND (reference sequence). The CDR3 length is 15 residues.

This sequence joins TRBV27 and TRBJ2-2, with 7 nucleotides matching TRBD2. CDR1 MNHEY and CDR2 SMNVEV come from the germline V gene (reference sequence). This CDR3 spans 13 amino acids. After removal of 8 bases from V and 3 bases from J, the junction contained 3 bases not matched to a gene. As DNA, the CDR3 is TGTGCCAGCCGAGCGGGGTACACCGGGGAGCTGTTTTTT. Its protein is CASRAGYTGELFF.

The CDR3 region has the DNA TGTGCCAGCAGGGGGACAGGAAGAGAGACCCAGTACTTC. Translating gives CASRGTGRETQYF. This chain uses TRBV2 with TRBJ2-5, with TRBD1 matching 8 bases. CDR3 length equals 13 residues. The germline V gene has CDR1 SNHLY and CDR2 FYNNEI. Losses at the gene ends were 6 bases for V and 4 bases for J; bases not matched to a gene: 4.

The gene calls are TRBV27 and TRBJ1-1, with 8 nucleotides matching TRBD1. In germline, CDR1 is MNHEY, CDR2 SMNVEV (reference sequence). The CDR3 sequence is 16 residues long. Germline trimming cut 1 base from V and 2 bases from J; bases unmatched to any gene: 6. The CDR3 DNA sequence: TGTGCCAGCAGTTTATGGTCCGACAGGGGAAACACTGAAGCTTTCTTT. Protein product: CASSLWSDRGNTEAFF.

This chain joins TRBV6-5 and TRBJ1-2; D is perhaps TRBD1 (6 bases). Germline CDR1 and CDR2: MNHEY and SVGAGI. Between the trimmed V and J ends, which lost 5 bases and 4 bases, there was a span of 14 bases. The CDR3 extends over 14 amino acids. This CDR3 is CASSANPDSYGYTF. The CDR3 nucleotides read TGTGCCAGCAGTGCAAACCCGGACAGCTATGGCTACACCTTC.

The V and J genes are TRBV4-3 and TRBJ2-5; 8 bases align to TRBD1. The CDR3 covers 14 residues. V lost 4 bases to trimming and J lost 4 bases; unmatched junction nucleotides: 5. Germline lookup yields CDR1 LGHNA and CDR2 YSLEER. The CDR3 here is CASSPTGARETQYF. CDR3 coding DNA: TGCGCCAGCAGCCCGACAGGGGCACGAGAGACCCAGTACTTC.

The chain uses TRBV6-1 and TRBJ1-2; the D is unclear. V was trimmed by 1 base and J by 8 bases, leaving 11 bases between them. CDR1 and CDR2 (germline): MNHNS, SASEGT. This CDR3 comprises 13 residues. The CDR3 here is CASSEEAARGYTF. CDR3 in DNA: TGTGCCAGCAGTGAAGAGGCGGCGCGGGGCTACACCTTC.

This clone was seen only once. CDR3: CASSLRSLGTDTQYF. Written as DNA, the CDR3 is TGTGCCAGCAGCTTGAGGTCACTAGGCACAGATACGCAGTATTTT. This chain connects TRBV5-4 to TRBJ2-3, with D possibly TRBD2 on 5 matching bases. Per germline, CDR1 SGHNT and CDR2 YYREEE (reference sequence). The V gene lost 1 base and the J gene lost 1 base, with 10 bases spanning the gap. This CDR3 is built from 15 residues.

This chain joins TRBV5-1 and TRBJ1-3, with D maybe TRBD1 (5 bases). The CDR3 spans 14 residues. Germline V gives CDR1 SGHRS, CDR2 YFSETQ. With 0 bases removed from V and 4 bases from J, the gap between germline ends came to 8 bases. The CDR3: CASSLERGGNTIYF. CDR3 nucleotides: TGCGCCAGCAGCTTGGAAAGGGGAGGAAACACCATATATTTT.

This chain uses TRBV6-6 with TRBJ1-1, with 8 positions matching TRBD1. Germline V gives CDR1 MNHNY, CDR2 SVGAGI (reference sequence). After removal of 2 bases from V and 1 base from J, the junction contained 3 bases not matched to a gene. The CDR3 covers 15 residues. The chain's CDR3 is CASSYPTGGNTEAFF. Here the CDR3 DNA reads TGTGCCAGCAGTTACCCCACAGGGGGGAACACTGAAGCTTTCTTT.

The CDR3 here is CASSASGFSYEQYF. The CDR3 nucleotides are TGTGCCAGTAGCGCTTCGGGGTTCTCCTACGAGCAGTACTTC. V is TRBV19 and J is TRBJ2-7; possible D gene TRBD2, 5 bases. Trimming took 6 bases from V and 0 from J, leaving 12 bases between them. CDR1 and CDR2 from the germline V gene are LNHDA and SQIVND (reference sequence). CDR3 length: 14 residues.

The rearrangement links TRBV10-2 to TRBJ2-2; unclear D gene. V lost 3 bases to trimming and J lost 4 bases, with 6 bases between them. This CDR3 has 13 residues. Germline CDR1 reads WSHSY; CDR2 reads SAAADI. Here the CDR3 DNA reads TGCGCCAGCAGTGAATACAGCACCGGGGAGCTGTTTTTT. This translates into CASSEYSTGELFF.